One and the same sample provided the 18 T cell receptor beta chains below, sequenced in a study of human T cells and chemical hapten exposure. The sample's time point: pre-sensitization, week 0. As for treatment: therapeutic diphenylcyclopropenone sensitization with weekly scalp DPC. Each CDR3 protein gets one entry after TCRdb re-called the RACE reads with MiXCR. The sample has about 300,000 distinct CDR3 sequences, 5% to 6.5% seen once. The input for sequencing was whole blood, taken in connection with sensitization to the hapten diphenylcyclopropenone (DPC). These receptors were collected from a young woman with alopecia areata. Some clones in this sample may be carry-over from other donors' samples.

This clonotype has a count of ten or more. This rearrangement joins TRBV18 to TRBJ2-1; maybe TRBD1 (6 bases). There are 12 residues in the CDR3. Per germline, CDR1 KGHSH and CDR2 LQKENI. Trimming pared 2 bases from V and 13 bases from J, leaving 12 bases between. In DNA form, the CDR3 reads TGTGCCAGCTCACCAAGGGAACAGGGACAGTTCTTC. This codes for CASSPREQGQFF.

This clonotype was observed many times. The genes are TRBV7-2 and TRBJ2-3, with TRBD2 matching over 7 bases. The CDR3 runs to 15 residues. The trim removed 4 bases at V and 0 bases at J, leaving 4 bases unmatched. Germline V gene sequence: CDR1 SGHTA, CDR2 FQGNSA. For the CDR3, the DNA is TGTGCCAGCAGCTCAAGCGGGGATAGCACAGATACGCAGTATTTT. Translation gives CASSSSGDSTDTQYF.

This clonotype was seen only a few times. The chain carries TRBV7-9 and TRBJ2-5; no firm D call. The germline V and J ends were trimmed by 1 base and 4 bases, with 13 bases remaining between them. This CDR3 region has 15 residues. The V gene's germline CDR1 is SEHNR and CDR2 FQNEAQ (reference sequence). The CDR3 reads CASSLGLNSAETQYF. The CDR3 region has the DNA TGTGCCAGCAGCTTAGGCCTGAACTCGGCAGAGACCCAGTACTTC.

This clonotype was found many times. The chain is built from TRBV12-3 or TRBV12-4 and TRBJ1-3; maybe TRBD1 (5 bases). Trimming took off 7 bases at V and 3 bases at J, with 7 bases between the two ends. The CDR3 contains 12 residues. For the CDR3, the DNA is TGTGCCAGCACTAGGGGTGGAAACACCATATATTTT. Amino acid sequence: CASTRGGNTIYF.

This clonotype was counted at least ten times. The chain couples TRBV28 to TRBJ2-7, with D perhaps given as TRBD1 or TRBD2 (5 bases each). Germline V gives CDR1 MDHEN, CDR2 SYDVKM. The CDR3 runs to 17 residues. V lost 7 bases and J lost 5, with 27 bases in between. The CDR3 sequence: CASTSPRGRVEVDEQYF. CDR3 bases: TGTGCCAGCACCTCCCCGAGGGGCAGGGTGGAGGTAGACGAGCAGTACTTC.

In this sample, this clonotype turned up a few times. The chain carries TRBV20-1 and TRBJ1-5; D remains unclear. Germline CDR1 DFQATT, CDR2 SNEGSKA (reference sequence). V was clipped by 1 base and J by 4 bases, with 14 bases between them. CDR3 length: 15 amino acids. CDR3 protein: CSARVVAGPNQPQHF. In nucleotides, the CDR3 is TGCAGTGCTAGAGTTGTGGCAGGCCCAAATCAGCCCCAGCATTTT.

Many counts were recorded for this clonotype. The chain has TRBV9 and TRBJ1-2; tentative D call: TRBD1 (5 bases). Germline CDR1 and CDR2: SGDLS and YYNGEE. With 2 bases removed from V and 3 bases from J, the gap between germline ends came to 11 bases. The CDR3 length is 14 residues. The CDR3 region has the DNA TGTGCCAGCAGCGTTTCCCCGACAGACTATGGCTACACCTTC. Its translation: CASSVSPTDYGYTF.

There are a few counts of this clonotype. This chain uses TRBV7-2 with TRBJ2-1, with 8 bases aligning to TRBD1. Germline trimming cut 0 bases from V and 5 bases from J; bases unmatched to any gene: 9. The CDR3 totals 17 residues. Germline V gene sequence: CDR1 SGHTA, CDR2 FQGNSA. The CDR3 nucleotides read TGTGCCAGCAGCTTAGCCCTAACTCGACAGGGGCACAATGAGCAGTTCTTC. It translates to CASSLALTRQGHNEQFF. Supplemented by reference TRBV7-2 and TRBJ2-1, the full variable domain reads GAGVSQSPSNKVTEKGKDVELRCDPISGHTALYWYRQSLGQGLEFLIYFQGNSAPDKSGLPSDRFSAERTGGSVSTLTIQRTQQEDSAVYLCASSLALTRQGHNEQFFGPGTRLTVL.

The chain employs TRBV4-2 and TRBJ2-7; 8 nucleotides line up with TRBD1. CDR1 and CDR2 from the germline V gene are LGHNA and YNFKEQ. The V gene end was trimmed by 0 bases and the J gene end by 5 bases; junction bases not matched to a gene: 3. CDR3 length: 14 residues. CDR3 region: CASSQDWTGNEQYF. CDR3 sequence (DNA): TGTGCCAGCAGCCAAGATTGGACAGGGAACGAGCAGTACTTC.

This clonotype was observed a handful of times. In nucleotides, the CDR3 is TGTGCCAGCAGCTTGCAGTCGATCTCCTACGAGCAGTACTTC. It codes for CASSLQSISYEQYF. This rearrangement joins TRBV7-8 to TRBJ2-7; D unclear. The CDR3 covers 14 residues. Germline V gene sequence: CDR1 SGHVS, CDR2 FQNEAQ. Deletions cut 3 bases from V and 0 bases from J, with 9 bases between.

The chain links TRBV2 to TRBJ2-1; D remains unclear. In germline, CDR1 is SNHLY, CDR2 FYNNEI. The V and J ends lost 7 bases and 6 bases respectively, with 13 bases between them. The CDR3 covers 13 residues. CDR3 DNA: TGTGCCAGCAAGGTCGTTAGCTCCAATGAGCAGTTCTTC. This codes for CASKVVSSNEQFF.

This clonotype showed up just a few times. V gene TRBV6-5 combines with J gene TRBJ2-5; D remains unclear. The CDR3 totals 11 residues. Trimming stripped 5 bases from V and 13 bases from J, with 14 bases between. The germline CDR1 and CDR2 sequences are MNHEY and SVGAGI. CDR3 nucleotides: TGTGCCAGCAGTGGCCCGCGAGAAGTGTACTTC. This codes for CASSGPREVYF.

This clonotype was found many times. V usage is TRBV5-1 and J usage is TRBJ1-4, with no clear D. V lost 0 bases and J 0 bases, leaving 9 bases between the germline ends. The CDR3 sequence is 16 residues long. CDR1 is SGHRS and CDR2 is YFSETQ in the germline V gene. DNA for the CDR3: TGCGCCAGCAGCTTGGGGGCAGCTGCAACTAATGAAAAACTGTTTTTT. This sequence encodes CASSLGAAATNEKLFF.

This clonotype was detected only a few times. The chain combines TRBV7-9 with TRBJ2-3; 7 positions agree with TRBD2. Trimming took 5 bases from V and 5 from J; bases not matched to a gene: 10. The CDR3 totals 15 residues. Germline CDR1 SEHNR, CDR2 FQNEAQ (reference sequence). The CDR3 nucleotides are TGTGCCAGCAGCCTCCGGGCCGGGGGGAGAGATACGCAGTATTTT. Its translation: CASSLRAGGRDTQYF.

The V call is TRBV10-2, the J call TRBJ1-5; D unclear. The CDR3 runs to 17 residues. The germline gives CDR1 WSHSY, CDR2 SAAADI. The V and J ends lost 0 bases and 3 bases respectively, with 15 bases between them. The CDR3 here is CASSESDLPRSNQPQHF. The CDR3 coding sequence is TGCGCCAGCAGTGAGTCGGATCTTCCCCGATCCAATCAGCCCCAGCATTTT.

This clonotype was seen more than once but under ten times. The chain joins TRBV3-1 to TRBJ2-5, with TRBD1 as a possible D gene (6 bases). Germline CDR1 LGHDT, CDR2 YNNKEL (reference sequence). The V end lost 4 bases, the J end lost 2 bases, and 32 bases lay between the germline ends. This CDR3 is 21 amino acids long. The DNA of the CDR3 is TGTGCCAGCAGCCCACTATTAACGGCGACAGGCCCCCATAGTGGACAAGAGACCCAGTACTTC. It yields the protein CASSPLLTATGPHSGQETQYF.

This clonotype came up a few times. Relative to the germline gene, one junction end is altered; a read error may explain this. The rearrangement links TRBV7-2 to TRBJ2-1; 12 nucleotides align to TRBD2. Per the germline V gene, CDR1 is SGHTA and CDR2 is FQGNSA. The CDR3 is 15 amino acids. CDR3 DNA sequence: TGTGCCAGCAGCCCCTACGGACTAGCGGGGCGGGGGGCCCTCTTC. Translation: CASSPYGLAGRGALF. The whole variable domain, remainder taken from reference TRBV7-2 and TRBJ2-1, is GAGVSQSPSNKVTEKGKDVELRCDPISGHTALYWYRQSLGQGLEFLIYFQGNSAPDKSGLPSDRFSAERTGGSVSTLTIQRTQQEDSAVYLCASSPYGLAGRGALFGPGTRLTVL.

Ten or more counts support this clonotype. The rearrangement uses TRBV4-3 and TRBJ2-1; 7 nucleotides align to TRBD1. V lost 0 bases and J lost 6; bases outside the gene matches: 5. There are 15 residues in the CDR3. The germline V gene has CDR1 LGHNA and CDR2 YSLEER. The CDR3 nucleotides are TGCGCCAGCAGCCAAGATCTGGGGGACAGCAATGAGCAGTTCTTC. Protein: CASSQDLGDSNEQFF.